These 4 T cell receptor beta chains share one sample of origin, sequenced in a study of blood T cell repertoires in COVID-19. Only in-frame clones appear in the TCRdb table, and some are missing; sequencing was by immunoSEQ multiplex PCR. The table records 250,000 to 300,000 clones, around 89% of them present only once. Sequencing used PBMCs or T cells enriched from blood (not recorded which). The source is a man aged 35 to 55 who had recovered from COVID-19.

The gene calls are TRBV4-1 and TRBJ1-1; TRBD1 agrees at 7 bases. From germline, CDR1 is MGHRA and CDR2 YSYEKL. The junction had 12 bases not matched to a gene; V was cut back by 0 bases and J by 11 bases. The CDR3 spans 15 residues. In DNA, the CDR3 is TGCGCCAGCAGCCAAGATGAGGACAGGAGGATGGCGGCTTTCTTT. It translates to CASSQDEDRRMAAFF.

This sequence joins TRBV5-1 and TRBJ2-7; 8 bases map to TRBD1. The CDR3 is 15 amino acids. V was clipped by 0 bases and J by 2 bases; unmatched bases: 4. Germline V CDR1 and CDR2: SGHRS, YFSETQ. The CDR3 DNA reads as TGCGCCAGCAGCTTGGCGGGACAGGCTACCTACGAGCAGTACTTC. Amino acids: CASSLAGQATYEQYF.

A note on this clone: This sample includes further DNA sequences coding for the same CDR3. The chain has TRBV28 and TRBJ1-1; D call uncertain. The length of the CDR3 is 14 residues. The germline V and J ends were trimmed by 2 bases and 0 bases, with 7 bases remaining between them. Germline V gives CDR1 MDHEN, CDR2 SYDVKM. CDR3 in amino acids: CASSLGQVNTEAFF. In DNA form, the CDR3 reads TGTGCCAGCAGTTTAGGCCAGGTGAACACTGAAGCTTTCTTT.

The CDR3 reads CASSQLQSYEQYF. Written as DNA, the CDR3 is TGTGCCAGCAGCCAACTCCAATCCTACGAGCAGTACTTC. The chain combines TRBV28 with TRBJ2-7; D is ambiguous. Trimming removed 6 bases at V and 1 base at J, with 10 bases between. The CDR3 sequence is 13 residues long. The germline gives CDR1 MDHEN, CDR2 SYDVKM.